Below, 26 T cell receptor beta chains from the same sample are listed, as sequenced in a study of cytomegalovirus exposure and HLA in healthy donors. Assay: immunoSEQ multiplex PCR; the TCRdb copy retains only in-frame clones and omits some. The data contain fewer than 200,000 clones, just under 90% of them seen just once; the ten biggest clones take up approximately 1.4%. The specimen was PBMCs. These receptors were obtained from a woman in her twenties or thirties in good health and CMV-seronegative.

This chain connects TRBV6-1 to TRBJ1-2; a possible D gene is TRBD1 (6 bases). Trimming stripped 2 bases from V and 4 bases from J, with 11 bases between. This CDR3 has 14 residues. Per the germline V gene, CDR1 is MNHNS and CDR2 is SASEGT. CDR3 in DNA: TGTGCCAGCAGTGAATTAGGGGGAAGCTATGGCTACACCTTC. Encoded protein: CASSELGGSYGYTF.

The rearrangement joins TRBV11-2 to TRBJ2-1; 9 nucleotides line up with TRBD2. The CDR3 has 15 amino acids. Germline CDR1 SGHAT, CDR2 FQNNGV. Losses at the gene ends were 5 bases for V and 2 bases for J; bases not matched to a gene: 4. The CDR3 sequence: CASSPAGGAYNEQFF. The CDR3 region has the DNA TGTGCCAGCAGCCCAGCGGGGGGAGCCTACAATGAGCAGTTCTTC.

This clone was recorded only once. The chain links TRBV7-9 to TRBJ1-2; D possibly corresponds to TRBD1 (5 bases). Trimming took off 5 bases at V and 4 bases at J, with 11 bases between the two ends. Germline CDR1 reads SEHNR; CDR2 reads FQNEAQ (reference sequence). This CDR3 is built from 13 residues. DNA for the CDR3: TGTGCCAGCAGCCCAGCCGACAGCTATGGCTACACCTTC. It is translated as CASSPADSYGYTF.

The chain employs TRBV5-1 and TRBJ1-1; D perhaps matches TRBD1 (6 bases). The CDR3 is 13 residues long. The V gene lost 1 base and the J gene lost 4 bases, with 8 bases spanning the gap. Looked up from germline, CDR1 is SGHRS and CDR2 is YFSETQ. CDR3 residues: CASSLLQGTEAFF. The CDR3 coding sequence is TGCGCCAGCAGCTTGTTACAGGGCACTGAAGCTTTCTTT.

The chain uses TRBV7-9 and TRBJ2-7; no clear D gene. Trimming left V 0 bases short and J 4 bases short, with 7 bases between. This CDR3 is built from 13 residues. The germline V gene has CDR1 SEHNR and CDR2 FQNEAQ (reference sequence). The DNA for the CDR3 is TGTGCCAGCAGCTTAGCTTACGGGTACGAGCAGTACTTC. Translation gives CASSLAYGYEQYF.

The genes are TRBV9 and TRBJ2-5, with 10 positions matching TRBD2. The length of the CDR3 is 15 residues. The germline V gene has CDR1 SGDLS and CDR2 YYNGEE. J lost 5 bases, V lost 4 bases, and 8 bases had no gene match. The CDR3: CASSPDSGGAETQYF. CDR3 DNA: TGTGCCAGCAGCCCCGACAGCGGGGGGGCGGAGACCCAGTACTTC.

The chain carries TRBV25-1 and TRBJ2-7, with D perhaps matching TRBD1 (6 bases). This CDR3 has 14 residues. V lost 1 base and J lost 6, with 13 bases in between. CDR1 is MGHDK and CDR2 is SYGVNS in the germline V gene. CDR3 in amino acids: CASSESGQLSEQYF. The CDR3 nucleotides are TGTGCCAGCAGTGAATCCGGACAGCTGTCCGAGCAGTACTTC.

The rearrangement links TRBV30 to TRBJ2-3, with D perhaps TRBD1 (5 bases). The germline V gene has CDR1 GTSNPN and CDR2 SVGIG (reference sequence). V shed 8 bases and J shed 6 bases, with 18 bases lying between them. The CDR3 is made up of 13 amino acids. CDR3 sequence (DNA): TGTGCCGGACGGACGATGGGGCGCGATACGCAGTATTTT. It encodes CAGRTMGRDTQYF.

This chain links TRBV30 with TRBJ1-1, with 7 bases identical to TRBD1. This CDR3 has 13 amino acids. V shed 1 base and J 4 bases; nucleotides not matched to a gene: 3. Germline-derived CDR1 and CDR2 are GTSNPN and SVGIG (reference sequence). CDR3 sequence (DNA): TGTGCCTGGAGTGGACAGGGTACCACTGAAGCTTTCTTT. It yields the protein CAWSGQGTTEAFF.

This clone has a single count. The gene calls are TRBV7-2 and TRBJ1-2; no clear D. Looked up from germline, CDR1 is SGHTA and CDR2 is FQGNSA. V was clipped by 5 bases and J by 3 bases, with 25 bases between them. The CDR3 loop spans 18 amino acids. CDR3 DNA: TGTGCCAGCAGCCCGCAGTCCGGGTCCCCAACTGCAGACTATGGCTACACCTTC. It yields the protein CASSPQSGSPTADYGYTF.

The J gene is TRBJ2-2, the V gene TRBV19; unclear D gene. The germline V gene has CDR1 LNHDA and CDR2 SQIVND (reference sequence). Trimming shortened V by 7 bases and J by 2 bases, and 5 bases separated the two germline ends. The CDR3 is made up of 12 amino acids. The CDR3 DNA sequence: TGTGCCAGTATTTCAAACACCGGGGAGCTGTTTTTT. This encodes CASISNTGELFF.

The DNA of the CDR3 is TGTGCCAGCAGTTACGGAGGGTTGGGGGGTGGCTACACCTTC. This encodes CASSYGGLGGGYTF. The chain couples TRBV6-6 to TRBJ1-2; tentatively, D is TRBD1 (5 bases). Looked up from germline, CDR1 is MNHNY and CDR2 is SVGAGI (reference sequence). Trimming left V 2 bases short and J 7 bases short, with 14 bases between. CDR3 length: 14 amino acids.

In its sample, this clone was seen once. The J gene is TRBJ1-5, the V gene TRBV19; D not certain. The germline CDR1 and CDR2 sequences are LNHDA and SQIVND (reference sequence). V lost 7 bases and J lost 0, with 4 bases in between. The CDR3 sequence is 12 residues long. DNA of the CDR3: TGTGCCAGTAAATATAGCAATCAGCCCCAGCATTTT. Translation gives CASKYSNQPQHF.

V and J are TRBV7-9 and TRBJ1-5; the match to TRBD1 covers 10 bases. Germline CDR1 SEHNR, CDR2 FQNEAQ (reference sequence). The CDR3 runs 15 residues. The trim removed 3 bases at V and 6 bases at J, leaving 5 bases unmatched. CDR3 amino acids: CASSFGTGDGQPQHF. The CDR3 DNA reads TGTGCCAGCAGCTTCGGGACAGGGGACGGTCAGCCCCAGCATTTT.

The rearrangement uses TRBV5-4 and TRBJ1-3, with a possible D match to TRBD1 (5 bases). Trimming removed 1 base from V and 3 bases from J, with 8 bases in between. CDR1 SGHNT and CDR2 YYREEE come from the germline V gene (reference sequence). This CDR3 is 14 amino acids long. CDR3 region: CASSLQGGGNTIYF. Here the CDR3 DNA reads TGTGCCAGCAGCTTGCAGGGCGGTGGAAACACCATATATTTT.

This rearrangement joins TRBV5-6 to TRBJ1-1; 8 bases line up with TRBD1. This CDR3 has 14 residues. With V trimmed by 2 bases and J by 6 bases, 6 bases remained unmatched. The germline CDR1 and CDR2 sequences are SGHDT and YYEEEE. The CDR3 DNA reads TGTGCCAGCAGCTTACCAGACAGGGGAGCTGAAGCTTTCTTT. This codes for CASSLPDRGAEAFF.

The CDR3 region is CASSVASSSYNSPLHF. CDR3 coding DNA: TGTGCCAGCAGCGTAGCTAGTAGCTCCTATAATTCACCCCTCCACTTT. The chain employs TRBV9 and TRBJ1-6; D remains ambiguous. Trimming stripped 0 bases from V and 0 bases from J, with 7 bases between. Germline assignment: CDR1 SGDLS and CDR2 YYNGEE. This CDR3 comprises 16 residues.

V is TRBV5-1 and J is TRBJ1-6; D call uncertain. The CDR3 has 15 amino acids. V was trimmed by 0 bases and J by 6 bases, leaving 10 bases between them. CDR1 and CDR2 (germline): SGHRS, YFSETQ. The CDR3 region is CASSLGTGFNSPLHF. The CDR3 DNA reads as TGCGCCAGCAGCTTGGGAACGGGGTTTAATTCACCCCTCCACTTT.

V and J are TRBV25-1 and TRBJ2-3; 8 bases are a match to TRBD2. Germline V gene sequence: CDR1 MGHDK, CDR2 SYGVNS. Trimming removed 5 bases from V and 1 base from J; junction bases left unmatched: 2. The CDR3 length is 14 residues. The CDR3, as DNA: TGTGCCAGCAGTCCGGGACTAGGCACAGATACGCAGTATTTT. Protein sequence: CASSPGLGTDTQYF.

V gene TRBV7-2 combines with J gene TRBJ2-7, with TRBD1 identical over 11 bases. The CDR3 contains 15 residues. The junction had 7 bases not matched to a gene; V was cut back by 8 bases and J by 1 base. Germline CDR1 reads SGHTA; CDR2 reads FQGNSA. The CDR3 coding sequence is TGTGCCAGCCGGCGGGACAGGGGGTCGTCCTACGAGCAGTACTTC. Its protein is CASRRDRGSSYEQYF.

This rearrangement joins TRBV4-1 to TRBJ1-5; TRBD1 might be the D (5 bases). Germline V gene data show CDR1 as MGHRA and CDR2 as YSYEKL. This CDR3 has 15 residues. Trimming took off 1 base at V and 5 bases at J, with 12 bases between the two ends. The CDR3 sequence: CASSQGGGQDQPQHF. For the CDR3, the DNA is TGCGCCAGCAGCCAAGGCGGCGGACAAGATCAGCCCCAGCATTTT.

A word on this clone: An end of the junction differs from the germline gene, which may be a read error. The genes are TRBV7-7 and TRBJ2-1, with 10 bases that match TRBD2. CDR1 SSHAT and CDR2 FNYEAQ come from the germline V gene (reference sequence). The CDR3 runs 15 residues. CDR3 in amino acids: CASSPLSGGAGEQFF. In DNA, the CDR3 is TGTGCTAGCAGCCCCCTAAGCGGGGGGGCAGGGGAGCAGTTCTTC.

The chain uses TRBV5-6 and TRBJ1-5, with 8 bases fitting TRBD1. Per the germline V gene, CDR1 is SGHDT and CDR2 is YYEEEE. After removal of 4 bases from V and 1 base from J, the junction contained 7 bases not matched to a gene. CDR3 length equals 16 residues. The chain's CDR3 is CASSINRGTSNQPQHF. CDR3 sequence (DNA): TGTGCCAGCAGCATAAACAGGGGGACCAGCAATCAGCCCCAGCATTTT.

This rearrangement joins TRBV4-1 to TRBJ1-2, with 12 positions matching TRBD1. Germline V gene data show CDR1 as MGHRA and CDR2 as YSYEKL. V trimming: 2 bases; J trimming: 8 bases; junction bases outside the gene matches: 6. The CDR3 extends over 15 amino acids. The CDR3 here is CASSQPGQGAKGYTF. The CDR3 DNA follows: TGCGCCAGCAGCCAACCGGGACAGGGGGCTAAAGGCTACACCTTC.

This chain uses TRBV15 with TRBJ1-1, with a possible D match to TRBD1 (5 bases). Germline V gene lookup returns CDR1 LNHNV and CDR2 YYDKDF (reference sequence). Trimming took 4 bases from V and 3 from J, leaving 12 bases between them. The CDR3 is made up of 14 amino acids. The CDR3 DNA reads TGTGCCACCAGCAAACGGGGACTAGACACTGAAGCTTTCTTT. Residues: CATSKRGLDTEAFF.

The rearrangement links TRBV5-5 to TRBJ1-1, with a tentative D call TRBD1 (6 bases). CDR1 and CDR2 from the germline V gene are SGHKS and YYEKEE (reference sequence). Trimming took 0 bases from V and 3 from J, leaving 12 bases between them. The CDR3 runs to 15 residues. The CDR3: CASSLVGAIYTEAFF. CDR3 coding DNA: TGTGCCAGCAGCTTGGTGGGGGCCATTTACACTGAAGCTTTCTTT.